Below are 20 T cell receptor beta chains sequenced from a single sample in a study of T cell repertoires in cytomegalovirus infection. TCRdb independently ran MiXCR on the reads; one entry per CDR3 protein. The sample lists around 240,000 distinct CDR3 sequences; 22% were seen once. What was sequenced was CD8+ T cells from PBMCs. The receptors come from a human donor in good health (CMV status not recorded). Some clones in this sample may be carry-over from other donors' samples.

V and J are TRBV12-3 or TRBV12-4 and TRBJ2-1; the D is unclear. The CDR3 length is 13 residues. V was shortened by 3 bases and J by 10 bases, with 13 bases between the two germline ends. In DNA, the CDR3 is TGTGCCAGCAGTTTTGGCGGCCTTGGGGAGCAGTTCTTC. This gives the protein CASSFGGLGEQFF.

The V call is TRBV29-1, the J call TRBJ2-5; 9 positions agree with TRBD2. Germline CDR1 SQVTM, CDR2 ANQGSEA. This CDR3 is 15 amino acids long. The trim removed 0 bases at V and 1 base at J, leaving 3 bases unmatched. The CDR3 sequence: CSVEERGGRQETQYF. The CDR3 DNA is TGCAGCGTTGAAGAGCGGGGGGGTCGCCAAGAGACCCAGTACTTC.

This clonotype was found many times. The chain links TRBV12-3 or TRBV12-4 to TRBJ1-1, with D uncertain. V was cut by 1 base and J by 3 bases, with 6 bases left in between. This CDR3 comprises 13 residues. CDR3 sequence: CASSLEKDTEAFF. The DNA of the CDR3 is TGTGCCAGCAGTTTAGAGAAGGACACTGAAGCTTTCTTT.

This clonotype was recorded a few times. The V gene is TRBV7-6, the J gene TRBJ1-1; unclear D gene. V lost 0 bases and J 11 bases, leaving 19 bases between the germline ends. The CDR3 spans 15 residues. The germline gives CDR1 SGHVS, CDR2 FNYEAQ. This CDR3 reads CASSLAVMGHPVAFF. DNA of the CDR3: TGTGCCAGCAGCTTAGCCGTAATGGGCCACCCCGTGGCTTTCTTT. Variable domain in full (rest from reference TRBV7-6 and TRBJ1-1): GAGVSQSPRYKVTKRGQDVALRCDPISGHVSLYWYRQALGQGPEFLTYFNYEAQQDKSGLPNDRFSAERPEGSISTLTIQRTEQRDSAMYRCASSLAVMGHPVAFFGQGTRLTVV.

There are a few counts of this clonotype. The chain combines TRBV28 with TRBJ2-1; D is perhaps TRBD2 (6 bases). V lost 3 bases, J lost 2 bases, and 17 bases lay in between. Looked up from germline, CDR1 is MDHEN and CDR2 is SYDVKM. This CDR3 is 17 amino acids long. The CDR3 DNA is TGTGCCAGCAGTTTGATTGGAGGGGAAGGGACCTACAATGAGCAGTTCTTC. The encoded protein is CASSLIGGEGTYNEQFF. The full variable domain, its missing parts supplied by reference TRBV28 and TRBJ2-1, is DVKVTQSSRYLVKRTGEKVFLECVQDMDHENMFWYRQDPGLGLRLIYFSYDVKMKEKGDIPEGYSVSREKKERFSLILESASTNQTSMYLCASSLIGGEGTYNEQFFGPGTRLTVL.

About this clonotype: A much larger clone lies a single base off, so this may be a read error. No conserved phenylalanine or tryptophan ends this CDR3, so it is likely a read error. The CDR3 DNA reads TGTGCCAGCAGCCCAACGGGACAGGGGATGCCAGATACGCAGTATTAT. Protein sequence: CASSPTGQGMPDTQYY. The chain combines TRBV7-2 with TRBJ2-3; 10 nucleotides align to TRBD1. Germline V CDR1 and CDR2: SGHTA, FQGNSA. V lost 5 bases and J lost 4; bases outside the gene matches: 9. The CDR3 extends over 16 amino acids.

This clonotype was found a few times. The chain carries TRBV20-1 and TRBJ2-2, with D perhaps TRBD1 (5 bases). CDR1 DFQATT and CDR2 SNEGSKA come from the germline V gene (reference sequence). The V end lost 3 bases, the J end lost 1 base, and 6 bases lay between the germline ends. The CDR3 sequence is 13 residues long. The CDR3 sequence is CSARTVNTGELFF. CDR3 DNA sequence: TGCAGTGCTAGGACAGTGAACACCGGGGAGCTGTTTTTT.

In this sample, this clonotype turned up a few times. The chain couples TRBV19 to TRBJ1-5; tentatively, D is TRBD1 (6 bases). CDR1 is LNHDA and CDR2 is SQIVND in the germline V gene (reference sequence). V lost 3 bases to trimming and J lost 4 bases, with 10 bases between them. The CDR3 is 14 residues long. CDR3 nucleotide sequence: TGTGCCAGTAGTATCCGGGACAATAATCAGCCCCAGCATTTT. Translating it yields CASSIRDNNQPQHF.

This chain connects TRBV20-1 to TRBJ2-1; 9 bases are shared with TRBD2. There are 16 residues in the CDR3. Germline trimming cut 3 bases from V and 1 base from J; bases unmatched to any gene: 7. Germline CDR1 is DFQATT and CDR2 is SNEGSKA (reference sequence). CDR3 sequence: CSARSRLAGSYNEQFF. The CDR3 DNA sequence: TGCAGTGCTAGGTCCCGGCTAGCGGGGTCCTACAATGAGCAGTTCTTC.

The chain is built from TRBV25-1 and TRBJ2-6, with TRBD2 matching over 9 bases. The CDR3 has 16 amino acids. Germline V gene lookup returns CDR1 MGHDK and CDR2 SYGVNS. Germline trimming cut 4 bases from V and 0 bases from J; bases unmatched to any gene: 1. Here the CDR3 reads CASSVTSGSGANVLTF. Here the CDR3 DNA reads TGTGCCAGCAGTGTGACTAGCGGCTCTGGGGCCAACGTCCTGACTTTC. The complete variable domain, with remaining parts taken from reference TRBV25-1 and TRBJ2-6, reads EADIYQTPRYLVIGTGKKITLECSQTMGHDKMYWYQQDPGMELHLIHYSYGVNSTEKGDLSSESTVSRIRTEHFPLTLESARPSHTSQYLCASSVTSGSGANVLTFGAGSRLTVL.

This clonotype was counted a few times. The chain links TRBV6-5 to TRBJ2-7; 15 bases agree with TRBD2. The germline gives CDR1 MNHEY, CDR2 SVGAGI. V gave up 6 bases and J gave up 2 bases; unmatched junction bases: 8. The CDR3 has 17 residues. The CDR3 DNA is TGTGCCAGCAGCCAGGGACTAGCGGGGGGCAAGCCCTACGAGCAGTACTTC. Protein product: CASSQGLAGGKPYEQYF.

This clonotype was found many times. The rearrangement links TRBV6-6 to TRBJ2-1; 8 bases are shared with TRBD2. Germline CDR1 MNHNY, CDR2 SVGAGI (reference sequence). CDR3 size: 16 residues. After removal of 7 bases from V and 0 bases from J, the junction contained 8 bases not matched to a gene. CDR3 loop: CASTRTSTSSYNEQFF. The CDR3 nucleotides read TGTGCCAGCACCAGGACTAGCACGAGCTCCTACAATGAGCAGTTCTTC.

This clonotype occurred a few times. The rearrangement joins TRBV27 to TRBJ2-6, with 7 bases matching TRBD2. Germline trimming cut 2 bases from V and 4 bases from J; bases unmatched to any gene: 2. Germline-derived CDR1 and CDR2 are MNHEY and SMNVEV (reference sequence). The CDR3 has 15 residues. This CDR3 reads CASSLGGDGANVLTF. For the CDR3, the DNA is TGTGCCAGCAGTTTAGGGGGGGACGGGGCCAACGTCCTGACTTTC.

This clonotype was counted many times. The chain links TRBV7-8 to TRBJ1-2, with D possibly TRBD1 on 5 matching bases. The germline V gene has CDR1 SGHVS and CDR2 FQNEAQ. The germline V and J ends were trimmed by 3 bases and 8 bases, with 22 bases remaining between them. The CDR3 spans 16 residues. The CDR3 coding sequence is TGTGCCAGCAGCTTGGAGACCGGAACCCCGGAGGGGGGCTACACCTTC. Translation: CASSLETGTPEGGYTF.

The chain combines TRBV29-1 with TRBJ2-3; no clear D gene. Germline V CDR1 and CDR2: SQVTM, ANQGSEA. The CDR3 has 17 residues. The V gene lost 3 bases and the J gene lost 0 bases, with 19 bases spanning the gap. The CDR3 DNA sequence: TGCAGCGTTGATGGTCTCAGCCTCCAAACTAGCACAGATACGCAGTATTTT. Residues: CSVDGLSLQTSTDTQYF.

This clonotype ranks as medium-sized. The V and J genes are TRBV7-2 and TRBJ2-5, with TRBD2 matching 9 bases. Germline trimming cut 0 bases from V and 5 bases from J; bases unmatched to any gene: 19. The CDR3 sequence is 20 residues long. Germline CDR1 is SGHTA and CDR2 is FQGNSA. CDR3 sequence (DNA): TGTGCCAGCAGCTTAGCGCGACTCTCCTCAGCGGGGGGACTTTCGGAGACCCAGTACTTC. Residues: CASSLARLSSAGGLSETQYF.

This clonotype was picked up many times. The V gene is TRBV7-9, the J gene TRBJ1-4, with 7 bases identical to TRBD1. The germline gives CDR1 SEHNR, CDR2 FQNEAQ (reference sequence). Trimming removed 7 bases from V and 5 bases from J; junction bases left unmatched: 7. This CDR3 comprises 14 residues. The DNA for the CDR3 is TGTGCCAGCAAGGGGGGGGACAGAAATGAAAAACTGTTTTTT. It encodes CASKGGDRNEKLFF.

This clonotype was found many times. The chain combines TRBV29-1 with TRBJ2-5; TRBD1 is a possible D gene (6 bases). The V gene lost 0 bases and the J gene lost 2 bases, with 16 bases spanning the gap. This CDR3 spans 16 amino acids. CDR1 SQVTM and CDR2 ANQGSEA come from the germline V gene. DNA for the CDR3: TGCAGCGTTGAAGATCCCCACGGACAGAAACAAGAGACCCAGTACTTC. This sequence encodes CSVEDPHGQKQETQYF.

The chain uses TRBV19 and TRBJ2-1, with 7 bases matching TRBD1. V lost 4 bases and J lost 1; bases outside the gene matches: 10. There are 17 residues in the CDR3. Germline lookup yields CDR1 LNHDA and CDR2 SQIVND (reference sequence). CDR3: CASSTTPKDRSYNEQFF. Here the CDR3 DNA reads TGTGCCAGTAGTACCACCCCGAAGGACAGGTCCTACAATGAGCAGTTCTTC. Based on the CDR3 plus reference TRBV19 and TRBJ2-1, the full variable domain is DGGITQSPKYLFRKEGQNVTLSCEQNLNHDAMYWYRQDPGQGLRLIYYSQIVNDFQKGDIAEGYSVSREKKESFPLTVTSAQKNPTAFYLCASSTTPKDRSYNEQFFGPGTRLTVL.

This clonotype was seen repeatedly, ten times or more. This sequence joins TRBV27 and TRBJ2-7; D possibly corresponds to TRBD1 (6 bases). Looked up from germline, CDR1 is MNHEY and CDR2 is SMNVEV (reference sequence). V was pared by 6 bases and J by 2 bases, with 11 bases between. This CDR3 region has 13 residues. The CDR3: CASSDRSPYEQYF. The CDR3 DNA reads TGTGCCAGCAGCGACAGGTCACCCTACGAGCAGTACTTC.